This paragraph reports one T cell receptor (beta chain). What it binds is not known. Patients had resection in Japan or China between about 2014 and 2017. Two lung cancer pathologists independently confirmed each histologic diagnosis. This sample is part of a study of immune evolution from preneoplasia to lung adenocarcinoma. Study findings and constraints: Normal lung had the highest top T cell clone frequencies.

Here immunoSEQ multiplex PCR was the method, and the copy in TCRdb shows in-frame clones only, minus some. In the table there are about 5,900 clones, approximately 88% of which are singletons. Trimming removed 0 bases from V and 1 base from J, with 16 bases in between. CDR1 and CDR2 from the germline V gene are GTSNPN and SVGIG (reference sequence). The CDR3 is 17 amino acids. The chain couples TRBV30 to TRBJ1-5; D is perhaps TRBD1 (6 bases). Source material: FFPE lung adenocarcinoma in situ tissue. The clonotype was recovered from a donor aged 70 or over with lung adenocarcinoma. The CDR3 here is CAWSVGGAERSNQPQHF. The CDR3 region has the DNA TGTGCCTGGAGTGTAGGGGGGGCAGAGCGGAGCAATCAGCCCCAGCATTTT.